This section outlines one TCR beta chain sequence together with its context. This specimen comes from a study of beta chain features in type 1 diabetes. In germline, CDR1 is SGHTA, CDR2 FQGTGA. V dropped 4 bases and J dropped 1; count of bases not matched to a gene: 2. The CDR3 loop spans 15 amino acids. TCRB transcripts that were expressed got sequenced, as all of the isolated RNA had been reverse transcribed. Using immunoSEQ multiplex PCR, the repertoire was profiled, and TCRdb retains in-frame clones only, with some absent. The sample records some 150,000 clones, 40% to 60% being singletons. This clonotype was obtained from a young man in good health. Sample: Tregs from blood. The genes are TRBV7-3 and TRBJ2-1; 9 bases agree with TRBD1. The CDR3 reads CASSSDRGSYNEQFF. The CDR3 DNA sequence: TGTGCCAGCAGCTCGGACAGGGGTTCCTACAATGAGCAGTTCTTC.